This T cell receptor beta chain was found in a study of cytomegalovirus exposure and HLA in healthy donors. The study, taken as a whole, reports: A later analysis reported that several of the most significant clusters appeared to be linked to common viral pathogens, among them Epstein-Barr virus.

Both 60 Vbeta primers and 13 Jbeta primers went into the PCR. The table came from immunoSEQ multiplex PCR; TCRdb's copy has only in-frame clones and leaves some out. The data show 200,000 to 250,000 clones, roughly 79% seen once. As concerns this clone: Its matching antigen is unknown.

Germline assignment: CDR1 LNHDA and CDR2 SQIVND (reference sequence). Trimming took 0 bases from V and 5 from J, leaving 10 bases between them. The CDR3 sequence is 15 residues long. This chain joins TRBV19 and TRBJ2-2; D perhaps matches TRBD2 (7 bases). The TCR was taken from a woman between 40 and 50 years old in good health and CMV-seronegative. Sequenced: PBMCs. CDR3 in DNA: TGTGCCAGTAGTATAGATCGGGGGGCAACCGGGGAGCTGTTTTTT. Amino acid sequence: CASSIDRGATGELFF. The complete variable domain, with remaining parts taken from reference TRBV19 and TRBJ2-2, reads DGGITQSPKYLFRKEGQNVTLSCEQNLNHDAMYWYRQDPGQGLRLIYYSQIVNDFQKGDIAEGYSVSREKKESFPLTVTSAQKNPTAFYLCASSIDRGATGELFFGEGSRLTVL.